These T cell receptor beta chains were read from a single sample in a study of shared clonotypes between healthy human individuals. Using immunoSEQ multiplex PCR, the repertoire was profiled, and TCRdb retains in-frame clones only, with some absent. The sample consists of around 1,100,000 clones, about 80% of them appearing once. What was sequenced was memory CD4+ T cells from PBMCs. The receptor set was obtained from a man aged 18 to 29 in good health. Some clones in this sample may be carry-over from other donors' samples. The CDR3 runs from the conserved cysteine through the conserved F or W. D genes are given only for firm matches. The listing skips clone size in some rows; elsewhere it reads once, few, many or a size class.

J | V | D | size | CDR3 | DNA
TRBJ2-1 | TRBV5-1 | - | once | CASSLDWEHSSYNEQFF | TGCGCCAGCAGCTTGGACTGGGAGCACAGCTCCTACAATGAGCAGTTCTTC
TRBJ2-3 | TRBV28 | - | - | CASSFRSSTDTQYF | TGTGCCAGCAGTTTCCGAAGTAGCACAGATACGCAGTATTTT
TRBJ2-3 | TRBV28 | TRBD2 | many | CASSRSTSADTQYF | TGTGCCAGCAGCCGATCGACTAGCGCAGATACGCAGTATTTT
TRBJ2-2 | TRBV4-2 | TRBD2 | - | CASSQRREGQGTGELFF | TGTGCCAGCAGCCAAAGGCGGGAGGGCCAAGGAACCGGGGAGCTGTTTTTT
TRBJ2-6 | TRBV2 | - | - | CASDRSGANVLTF | TGTGCCAGCGACAGGTCTGGGGCCAACGTCCTGACTTTC
TRBJ1-1 | TRBV6-1 | TRBD1 | - | CASSPAGGLTEAFF | TGTGCCAGCAGTCCGGCAGGGGGGCTCACTGAAGCTTTCTTT
TRBJ1-2 | TRBV7-9 | - | - | CASSLGRQRYGYTF | TGTGCCAGCAGCTTAGGGCGGCAGAGATATGGCTACACCTTC
TRBJ2-2 | TRBV10-3 | - | - | CAIGFTGELFF | TGTGCCATCGGCTTCACCGGGGAGCTGTTTTTT
TRBJ2-1 | TRBV5-6 | TRBD2 | - | CASSDGTSGSNEQFF | TGTGCCAGCAGCGACGGGACTAGCGGGAGCAATGAGCAGTTCTTC
TRBJ2-3 | TRBV14 | - | - | CASSAILGTQYF | TGTGCCAGCAGCGCCATTCTTGGTACGCAGTATTTT
TRBJ2-2 | TRBV7-9 | TRBD2 | - | CASSLAGTSENTGELFF | TGTGCCAGCAGCTTAGCCGGGACTAGCGAGAACACCGGGGAGCTGTTTTTT
TRBJ2-1 | TRBV7-2 | TRBD2 | - | CASSLHVIGLAGVSEQFF | TGTGCCAGCAGCTTGCATGTCATTGGACTAGCGGGAGTAAGTGAGCAGTTCTTC
TRBJ2-4 | TRBV30 | - | - | CAWSEGAKNIQYF | TGTGCCTGGAGTGAGGGGGCCAAAAACATTCAGTACTTC
TRBJ1-3 | TRBV9 | - | many | CASSVGHISGNTIYF | TGTGCCAGCAGCGTAGGTCACATATCTGGAAACACCATATATTTT
TRBJ2-2 | TRBV7-2 | TRBD2 | - | CASSLFASGSGTGELFF | TGTGCCAGCAGCCTTTTTGCTAGCGGGAGTGGCACCGGGGAGCTGTTTTTT
TRBJ1-5 | TRBV27 | - | - | CASSIPPRRATQPQHF | TGTGCCAGCAGTATCCCCCCCCGTAGAGCTACCCAGCCCCAGCATTTT
TRBJ1-1 | TRBV28 | - | - | CASSLGGAGMNTEAFF | TGTGCCAGCAGTTTGGGAGGGGCGGGGATGAACACTGAAGCTTTCTTT
TRBJ1-1 | TRBV7-3 | - | few | CASSSPGGTEAFF | TGTGCCAGCAGCTCCCCTGGGGGGACTGAAGCTTTCTTT
TRBJ1-3 | TRBV11-2 | - | - | CASSLVGARWNTIYF | TGTGCCAGCAGCTTAGTGGGGGCTAGGTGGAACACCATATATTTT
TRBJ2-5 | TRBV20-1 | - | - | CSPEGRETQYF | TGCAGCCCTGAGGGCCGGGAGACCCAGTACTTC
TRBJ2-3 | TRBV5-4 | TRBD2 | - | CASSSASGSRGDTQYF | TGTGCCAGCAGCTCAGCTAGCGGGAGTCGGGGGGATACGCAGTATTTT
TRBJ1-2 | TRBV5-1 | - | - | CASSTGGAGGYTF | TGCGCCAGCAGCACGGGGGGTGCTGGTGGCTACACCTTC
TRBJ2-5 | TRBV27 | - | once | CASRRDPRETQYF | TGTGCCAGCAGACGGGACCCACGGGAGACCCAGTACTTC
TRBJ2-2 | TRBV7-9 | TRBD2 | - | CASSPSGSKNTGELFF | TGTGCCAGCAGCCCGAGCGGGAGTAAAAACACCGGGGAGCTGTTTTTT
TRBJ2-7 | TRBV11-3 | - | once | CASSPTGSYEQYF | TGTGCCAGCAGCCCGACAGGATCCTACGAGCAGTACTTC
TRBJ1-2 | TRBV5-8 | - | - | CASSPAWRNYGYTF | TGTGCCAGCAGCCCCGCTTGGCGCAACTATGGCTACACCTTC
TRBJ1-1 | TRBV6-1 | - | - | CASSEKPRGTEAFF | TGTGCCAGCAGTGAGAAACCCCGGGGCACTGAAGCTTTCTTT
TRBJ1-1 | TRBV28 | - | - | CASSSSGLATEAFF | TGTGCCAGCAGTTCCTCAGGGTTGGCCACTGAAGCTTTCTTT
TRBJ2-1 | TRBV6-4 | TRBD2 | once | CASLWLTGGDNEQFF | TGTGCCAGCCTTTGGCTCACGGGAGGCGACAATGAGCAGTTCTTC
TRBJ2-1 | TRBV9 | TRBD2 | many | CASSAASGTYNEQFF | TGTGCCAGCAGCGCAGCTAGCGGGACTTACAATGAGCAGTTCTTC
TRBJ1-2 | TRBV18 | - | - | CASSPMDTPNGYTF | TGTGCCAGCTCACCGATGGACACTCCTAACGGCTACACCTTC
TRBJ2-7 | TRBV27 | - | - | CASSFWYEQYF | TGTGCCAGCAGTTTTTGGTACGAGCAGTACTTC
TRBJ1-1 | TRBV25-1 | - | - | CASSPTQGPTEAFF | TGTGCCAGCAGCCCCACACAGGGACCCACTGAAGCTTTCTTT
TRBJ1-4 | TRBV5-4 | TRBD1 | - | CASSLGIGTAGKLFF | TGTGCCAGCAGCTTGGGAATCGGGACAGCGGGAAAACTGTTTTTT
TRBJ1-5 | TRBV6-5 | - | - | CASSIGGNNQPQHF | TGTGCCAGCAGCATAGGGGGGAACAATCAGCCCCAGCATTTT
TRBJ2-5 | TRBV28 | - | once | CASNTPLRPQETQYF | TGTGCCAGCAACACTCCCCTGCGACCTCAAGAGACCCAGTACTTC